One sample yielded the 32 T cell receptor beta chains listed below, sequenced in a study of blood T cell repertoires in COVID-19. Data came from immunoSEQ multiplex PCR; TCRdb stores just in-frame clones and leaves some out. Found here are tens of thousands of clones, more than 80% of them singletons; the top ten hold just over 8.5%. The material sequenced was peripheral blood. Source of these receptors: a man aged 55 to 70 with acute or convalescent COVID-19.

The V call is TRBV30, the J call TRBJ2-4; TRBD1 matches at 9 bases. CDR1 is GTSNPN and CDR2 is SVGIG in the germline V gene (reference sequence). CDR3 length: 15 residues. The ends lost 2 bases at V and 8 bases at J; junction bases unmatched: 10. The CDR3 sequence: CAWSKGRTGADIQYF. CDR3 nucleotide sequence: TGTGCCTGGAGTAAGGGGAGGACAGGGGCGGACATTCAGTACTTC.

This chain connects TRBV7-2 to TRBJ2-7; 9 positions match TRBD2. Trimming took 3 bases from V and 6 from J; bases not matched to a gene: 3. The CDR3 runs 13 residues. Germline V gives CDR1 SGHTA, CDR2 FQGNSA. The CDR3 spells CASSFGTSSEQYF. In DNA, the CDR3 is TGTGCCAGCAGCTTTGGGACTAGCTCCGAGCAGTACTTC.

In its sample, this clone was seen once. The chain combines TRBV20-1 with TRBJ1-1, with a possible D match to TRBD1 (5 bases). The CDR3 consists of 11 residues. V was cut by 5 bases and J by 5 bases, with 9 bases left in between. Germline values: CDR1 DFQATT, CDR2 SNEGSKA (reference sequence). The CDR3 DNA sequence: TGCAGTGCTCAGGGTGAAACTGAAGCTTTCTTT. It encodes CSAQGETEAFF.

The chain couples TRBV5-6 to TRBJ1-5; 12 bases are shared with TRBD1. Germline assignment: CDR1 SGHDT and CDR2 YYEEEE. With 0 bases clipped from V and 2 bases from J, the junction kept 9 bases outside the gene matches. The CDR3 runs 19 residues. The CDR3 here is CASSLGLGQGAGGNQPQHF. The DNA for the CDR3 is TGTGCCAGCAGCTTGGGACTGGGACAGGGGGCAGGGGGCAATCAGCCCCAGCATTTT.

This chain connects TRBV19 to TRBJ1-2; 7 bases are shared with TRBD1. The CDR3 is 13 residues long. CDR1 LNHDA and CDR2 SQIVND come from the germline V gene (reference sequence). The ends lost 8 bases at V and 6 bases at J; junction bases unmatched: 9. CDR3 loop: CASHPFTGDGYTF. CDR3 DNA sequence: TGTGCCAGTCATCCCTTTACAGGGGATGGCTACACCTTC.

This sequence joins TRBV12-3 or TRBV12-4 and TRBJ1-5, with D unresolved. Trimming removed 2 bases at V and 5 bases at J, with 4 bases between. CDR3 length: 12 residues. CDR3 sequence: CASSLSYQPQHF. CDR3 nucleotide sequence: TGTGCCAGCAGTTTATCCTATCAGCCCCAGCATTTT.

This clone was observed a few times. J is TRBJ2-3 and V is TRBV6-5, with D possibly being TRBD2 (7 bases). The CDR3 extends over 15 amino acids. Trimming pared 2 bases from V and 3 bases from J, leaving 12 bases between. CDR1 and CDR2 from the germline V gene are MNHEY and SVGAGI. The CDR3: CASSYGRGATDTQYF. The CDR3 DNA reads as TGTGCCAGCAGTTACGGGAGGGGGGCTACAGATACGCAGTATTTT.

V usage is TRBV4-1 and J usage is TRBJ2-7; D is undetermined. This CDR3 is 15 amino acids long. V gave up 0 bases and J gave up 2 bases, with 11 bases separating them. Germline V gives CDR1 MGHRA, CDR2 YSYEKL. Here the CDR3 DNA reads TGCGCCAGCAGCCAAGATCCCGGGTCTACCTACGAGCAGTACTTC. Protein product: CASSQDPGSTYEQYF.

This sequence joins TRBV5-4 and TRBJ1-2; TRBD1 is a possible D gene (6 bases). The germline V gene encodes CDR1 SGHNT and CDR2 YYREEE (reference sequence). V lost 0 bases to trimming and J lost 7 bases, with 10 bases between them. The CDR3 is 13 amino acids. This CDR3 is CASSLAQGSGYTF. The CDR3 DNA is TGTGCCAGCAGCTTGGCACAGGGAAGTGGCTACACCTTC.

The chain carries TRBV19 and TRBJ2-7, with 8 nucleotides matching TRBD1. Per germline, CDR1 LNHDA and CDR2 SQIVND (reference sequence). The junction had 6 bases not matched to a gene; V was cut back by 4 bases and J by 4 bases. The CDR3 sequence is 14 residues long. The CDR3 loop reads CASSNTGGIYEQYF. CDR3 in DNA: TGTGCCAGTAGTAACACAGGGGGTATTTACGAGCAGTACTTC.

For the CDR3, the DNA is TGTGCCAGCAGTTCCATGCGGAATAGTCAAGAGACCCAGTACTTC. Translation gives CASSSMRNSQETQYF. The V gene is TRBV28, the J gene TRBJ2-5, with D uncertain. V lost 4 bases to trimming and J lost 2 bases, with 14 bases between them. This CDR3 is built from 15 residues. CDR1 and CDR2 from the germline V gene are MDHEN and SYDVKM.

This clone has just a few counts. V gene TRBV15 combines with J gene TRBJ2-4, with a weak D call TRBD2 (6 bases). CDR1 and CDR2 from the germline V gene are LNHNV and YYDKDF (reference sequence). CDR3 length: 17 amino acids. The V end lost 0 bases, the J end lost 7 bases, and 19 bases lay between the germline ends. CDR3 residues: CATSREGWGENRNIQYF. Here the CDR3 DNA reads TGTGCCACCAGCAGAGAGGGGTGGGGGGAGAATCGGAACATTCAGTACTTC.

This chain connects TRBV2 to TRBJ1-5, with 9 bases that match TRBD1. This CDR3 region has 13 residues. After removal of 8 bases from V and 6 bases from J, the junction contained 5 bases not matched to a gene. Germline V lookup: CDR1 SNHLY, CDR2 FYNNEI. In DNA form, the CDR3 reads TGTGCCAGCCAGGACAGGGGACGTCAGCCCCAGCATTTT. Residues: CASQDRGRQPQHF.

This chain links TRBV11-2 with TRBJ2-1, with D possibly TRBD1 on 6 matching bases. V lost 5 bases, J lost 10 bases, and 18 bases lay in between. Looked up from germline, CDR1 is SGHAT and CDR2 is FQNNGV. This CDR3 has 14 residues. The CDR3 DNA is TGTGCCAGCAGCATCCCGGGACAAAGGCTGGAGCAGTTCTTC. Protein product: CASSIPGQRLEQFF.

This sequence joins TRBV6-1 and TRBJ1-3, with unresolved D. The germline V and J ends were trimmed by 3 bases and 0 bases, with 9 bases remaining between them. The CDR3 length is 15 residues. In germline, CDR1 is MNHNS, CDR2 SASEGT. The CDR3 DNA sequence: TGTGCCAGCAGTGATCCGGGTCACTCTGGAAACACCATATATTTT. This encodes CASSDPGHSGNTIYF.

The CDR3: CASGTGTGTFF. The DNA for the CDR3 is TGTGCCAGCGGAACCGGGACAGGGACTTTCTTT. The rearrangement joins TRBV12-3 or TRBV12-4 to TRBJ1-1; 9 positions agree with TRBD1. Trimming cost V 8 bases and J 12 bases; bases outside gene matches: 7. The CDR3 spans 11 residues.

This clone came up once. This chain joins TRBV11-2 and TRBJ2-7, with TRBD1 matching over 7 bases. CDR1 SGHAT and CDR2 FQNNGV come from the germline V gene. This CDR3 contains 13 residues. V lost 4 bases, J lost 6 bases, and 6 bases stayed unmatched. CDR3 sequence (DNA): TGTGCCAGCAGCTCGACAGGGTCCGGCGAGCAGTACTTC. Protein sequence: CASSSTGSGEQYF.

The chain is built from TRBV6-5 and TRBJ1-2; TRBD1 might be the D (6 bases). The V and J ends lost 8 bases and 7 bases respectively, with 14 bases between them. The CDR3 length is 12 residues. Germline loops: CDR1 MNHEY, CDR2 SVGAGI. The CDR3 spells CASQQGFGGYTF. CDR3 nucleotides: TGTGCCAGCCAACAGGGATTTGGTGGCTACACCTTC.

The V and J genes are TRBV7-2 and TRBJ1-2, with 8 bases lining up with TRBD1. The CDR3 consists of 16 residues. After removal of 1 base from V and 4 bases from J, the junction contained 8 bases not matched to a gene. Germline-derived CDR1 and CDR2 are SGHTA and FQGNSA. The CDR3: CASSLDGQGNRYGYTF. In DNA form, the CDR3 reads TGTGCCAGCAGCTTAGACGGACAGGGCAACCGCTATGGCTACACCTTC.

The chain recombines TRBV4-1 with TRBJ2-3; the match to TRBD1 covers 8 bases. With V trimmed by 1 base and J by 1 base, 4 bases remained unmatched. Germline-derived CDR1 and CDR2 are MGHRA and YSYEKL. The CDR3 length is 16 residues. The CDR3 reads CASSQGAGGRTDTQYF. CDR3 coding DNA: TGCGCCAGCAGCCAAGGGGCAGGGGGCCGCACAGATACGCAGTATTTT.

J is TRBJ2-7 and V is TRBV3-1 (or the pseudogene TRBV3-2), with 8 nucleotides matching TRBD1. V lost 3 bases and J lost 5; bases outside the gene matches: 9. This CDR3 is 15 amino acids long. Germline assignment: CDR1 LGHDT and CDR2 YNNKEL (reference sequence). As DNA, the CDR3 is TGTGCCAGCAGCCAGGGGGTTAGGACAGGGAACGAGCAGTACTTC. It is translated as CASSQGVRTGNEQYF.

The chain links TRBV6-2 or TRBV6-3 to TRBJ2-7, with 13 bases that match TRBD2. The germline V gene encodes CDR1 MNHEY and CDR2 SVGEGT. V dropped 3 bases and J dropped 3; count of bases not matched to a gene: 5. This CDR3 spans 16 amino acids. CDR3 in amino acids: CASSYWRTSGGYEQYF. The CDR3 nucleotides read TGTGCCAGCAGTTATTGGCGGACTAGCGGGGGCTACGAGCAGTACTTC.

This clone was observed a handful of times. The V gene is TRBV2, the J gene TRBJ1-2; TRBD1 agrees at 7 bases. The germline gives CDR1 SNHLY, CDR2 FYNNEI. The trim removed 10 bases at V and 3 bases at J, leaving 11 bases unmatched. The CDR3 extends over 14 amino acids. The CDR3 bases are TGTGCCACCCCTGCGCAAGGGACAGACTATGGCTACACCTTC. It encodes CATPAQGTDYGYTF.

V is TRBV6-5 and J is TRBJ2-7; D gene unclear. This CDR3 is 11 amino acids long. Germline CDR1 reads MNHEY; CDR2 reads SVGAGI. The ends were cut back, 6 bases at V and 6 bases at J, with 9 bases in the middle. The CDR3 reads CASRKAAEQYF. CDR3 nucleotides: TGTGCCAGCAGGAAAGCCGCCGAGCAGTACTTC.

In DNA form, the CDR3 reads TGTGCTAGTGGACTTGGACAGTATAGCAATCAGCCCCAGCATTTT. This translates into CASGLGQYSNQPQHF. The V and J genes are TRBV12-5 and TRBJ1-5, with D perhaps matching TRBD1 (6 bases). Looked up from germline, CDR1 is LGHNT and CDR2 is FRNRAP. The germline V and J ends were trimmed by 6 bases and 0 bases, with 12 bases remaining between them. CDR3 length: 15 amino acids.

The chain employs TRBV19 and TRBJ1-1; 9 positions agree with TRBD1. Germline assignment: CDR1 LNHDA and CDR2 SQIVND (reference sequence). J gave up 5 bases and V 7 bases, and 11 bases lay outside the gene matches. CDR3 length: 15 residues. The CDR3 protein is CASKLTGGARTEAFF. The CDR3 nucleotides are TGTGCCAGTAAACTCACAGGGGGCGCAAGGACTGAAGCTTTCTTT.

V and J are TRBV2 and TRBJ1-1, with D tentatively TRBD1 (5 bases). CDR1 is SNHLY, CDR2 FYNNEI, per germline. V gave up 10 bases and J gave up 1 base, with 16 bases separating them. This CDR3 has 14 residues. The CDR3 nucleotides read TGTGCCACCTTAGGGGACTCAGAGAACACTGAAGCTTTCTTT. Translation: CATLGDSENTEAFF.

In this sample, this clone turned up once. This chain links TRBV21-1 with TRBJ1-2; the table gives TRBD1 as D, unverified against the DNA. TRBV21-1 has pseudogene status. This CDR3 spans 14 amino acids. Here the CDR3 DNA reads TGTGCCAGCAGCAAAGATTGGCCGTTCTATGGCTACACCTTC. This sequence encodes CASSKDWPFYGYTF.

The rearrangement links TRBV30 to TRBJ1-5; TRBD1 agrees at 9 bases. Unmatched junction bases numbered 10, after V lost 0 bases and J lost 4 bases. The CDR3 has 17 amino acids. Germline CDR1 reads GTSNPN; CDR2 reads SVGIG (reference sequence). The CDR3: CAWSVMGTGRENQPQHF. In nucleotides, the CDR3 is TGTGCCTGGAGTGTTATGGGGACAGGGCGGGAAAATCAGCCCCAGCATTTT.

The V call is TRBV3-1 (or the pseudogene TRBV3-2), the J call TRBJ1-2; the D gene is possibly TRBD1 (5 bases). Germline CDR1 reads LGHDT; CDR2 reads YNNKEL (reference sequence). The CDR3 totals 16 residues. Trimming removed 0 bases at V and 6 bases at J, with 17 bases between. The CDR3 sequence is CASSQDWGPPIHGYTF. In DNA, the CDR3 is TGTGCCAGCAGCCAAGATTGGGGCCCTCCGATTCATGGCTACACCTTC.

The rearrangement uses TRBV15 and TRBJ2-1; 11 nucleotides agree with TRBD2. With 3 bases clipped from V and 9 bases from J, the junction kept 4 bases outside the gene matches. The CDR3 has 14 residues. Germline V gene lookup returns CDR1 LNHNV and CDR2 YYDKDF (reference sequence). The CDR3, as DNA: TGTGCCACCAGCAGTCCTAGCGGGGGGAGTGAGCAGTTCTTC. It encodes CATSSPSGGSEQFF.

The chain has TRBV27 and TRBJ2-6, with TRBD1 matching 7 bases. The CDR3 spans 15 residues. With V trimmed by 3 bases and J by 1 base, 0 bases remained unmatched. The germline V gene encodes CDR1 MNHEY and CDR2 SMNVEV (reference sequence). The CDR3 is CASSLTGSGANVLTF. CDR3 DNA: TGTGCCAGCAGTTTGACAGGGTCTGGGGCCAACGTCCTGACTTTC. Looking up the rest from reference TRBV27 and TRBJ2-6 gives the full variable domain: EAQVTQNPRYLITVTGKKLTVTCSQNMNHEYMSWYRQDPGLGLRQIYYSMNVEVTDKGDVPEGYKVSRKEKRNFPLILESPSPNQTSLYFCASSLTGSGANVLTFGAGSRLTVL.